This is a list of T cell receptor beta chains from one sample in a study of a mutant IDH1 vaccine in newly diagnosed glioma. Profiling relied on immunoSEQ multiplex PCR, and the TCRdb table lists in-frame clones only, not all of them. The repertoire has roughly 32,000 clones, roughly 80% of them found once; the top ten carry approximately 7.1%. Their specific antigens are unknown. The material sequenced was PBMCs, taken from a glioma patient whose treatment included an IDH1 peptide vaccine. The receptors were sampled from a woman aged 18-29 years with glioma. CDR3s include the opening cysteine and the closing phenylalanine or tryptophan. Fields, in order: D gene, V gene, J gene, clone size, CDR3 DNA, CDR3 protein. A D gene is named only where the DNA matches it firmly. Clone size is given for some rows only: seen once, a few or many times, or a class if the clone is expanded.

-	TRBV6-5	TRBJ1-1	few	TGTGCCAGCAGTTACGGGGACGTCGGTGAAGCTTTCTTT	CASSYGDVGEAFF
-	TRBV5-5	TRBJ1-5	few	TGTGCCAGCAGCTTGCTCTGGGATCAGCCCCAGCATTTT	CASSLLWDQPQHF
-	TRBV18	TRBJ2-3	-	TGTGCCAGCTCGTCACAGTCGGATACGCAGTATTTT	CASSSQSDTQYF
TRBD2	TRBV27	TRBJ2-1	-	TGTGCCAGCAGTTCCCTATCGACTAGCGGGGACAATGAGCAGTTCTTC	CASSSLSTSGDNEQFF
-	TRBV10-3	TRBJ1-3	-	TGTGCCACCATAGGACTCGACAGCACTGGAAACACCATATATTTT	CATIGLDSTGNTIYF
-	TRBV6-5	TRBJ1-5	-	TGTGCCAGCAGTCTAGACAGGCGTTCGGTGCAGCCCCAGCATTTT	CASSLDRRSVQPQHF
-	TRBV29-1	TRBJ1-3	-	TGCAGCGTTGAATCGGGGCTAACTGGAAACACCATATATTTT	CSVESGLTGNTIYF
-	TRBV5-6	TRBJ1-6	-	TGTGCCAGCAGACTTAGTCTGGGGGCAGGTAATTCACCCCTCCACTTT	CASRLSLGAGNSPLHF
-	TRBV7-8	TRBJ2-7	-	TGTGCCAGCAGCTCAGTGTTCGCAGGGAGCTCCTACGAGCAGTACTTC	CASSSVFAGSSYEQYF
-	TRBV18	TRBJ2-7	-	TGTGCCAGCTCACCTTCGGTGGGGCTGCGTAGCGAGCAGTACTTC	CASSPSVGLRSEQYF
-	TRBV19	TRBJ2-5	-	TGTGCCAGTAGTATGGGCAGGGAAGAGACCCAGTACTTC	CASSMGREETQYF
-	TRBV13	TRBJ2-1	-	TGTGCCAGCAGCTTCCGGACAGCCTACAATGAGCAGTTCTTC	CASSFRTAYNEQFF
-	TRBV5-1	TRBJ2-1	-	TGCGCCAGCAGCTCCTTATCCCCTATATACAATGAGCAGTTCTTC	CASSSLSPIYNEQFF
TRBD2	TRBV5-4	TRBJ2-3	-	TGTGCCAGCTCGTCCAGCGGGGGGGCAGATACGCAGTATTTT	CASSSSGGADTQYF
TRBD1	TRBV6-5	TRBJ1-2	-	TGTGCCAGCAGCGACAGGGGCTATGGCTACACCTTC	CASSDRGYGYTF
TRBD2	TRBV6-5	TRBJ2-7	once	TGTGCCAGCAGTCTTCTAGCGGGGTCCTACGAGCAGTACTTC	CASSLLAGSYEQYF
-	TRBV14	TRBJ1-4	-	TGTGCCAGCAGCCACCCCAAGTCGGGCTTGACCATGGGGGAACTGTTTTTT	CASSHPKSGLTMGELFF
-	TRBV5-1	TRBJ2-7	-	TGCGCCAGCAGATTATGGACGGATAGCTCCTACGAGCAGTACTTC	CASRLWTDSSYEQYF
-	TRBV5-1	TRBJ1-2	-	TGCGCCAGCAGCTTGGAGGTGGAAATGGAAGATGGCTACACCTTC	CASSLEVEMEDGYTF
TRBD1	TRBV6-5	TRBJ1-2	-	TGTGCCAGCAGACCCGGGACAGACCAGACTGGCTACACCTTC	CASRPGTDQTGYTF
-	TRBV19	TRBJ2-2	-	TGTGCCAGTAGTATAAAGGCCGGGGAGCTGTTTTTT	CASSIKAGELFF
-	TRBV7-2	TRBJ1-1	few	TGTGCCAGCAGTTATGGGAAGAACACTGAAGCTTTCTTT	CASSYGKNTEAFF
-	TRBV6-1	TRBJ1-1	-	TGTGCCAGCACCAGCGTACAGTTTGAAGCTTTCTTT	CASTSVQFEAFF
TRBD2	TRBV7-7	TRBJ2-3	-	TGTGCTAGCAGCCCCGGGCCAGCGGGGGGACCAGATACGCAGTATTTT	CASSPGPAGGPDTQYF
TRBD1	TRBV18	TRBJ1-2	-	TGTGCCAGCTCAGCGGGACAGGCCAAGGATGGCTACACCTTC	CASSAGQAKDGYTF
TRBD2	TRBV19	TRBJ2-3	-	TGTGCCAGTAGTTCTAGTAGCGGGACGCAGTATTTT	CASSSSSGTQYF
TRBD1	TRBV29-1	TRBJ2-2	-	TGCAGCGTTCTAAGACAGGGGGCGGGAACCGGGGAGCTGTTTTTT	CSVLRQGAGTGELFF
-	TRBV4-1	TRBJ1-1	once	TGCGCCAGCAGCCAAGATGTGGCGGTGAACACTGAAGCTTTCTTT	CASSQDVAVNTEAFF
TRBD2	TRBV6-1	TRBJ2-5	-	TGTGCCAGCAGTGAACAGGGACTAGCGGGGGATGAGACCCAGTACTTC	CASSEQGLAGDETQYF